The 13 T cell receptor beta chains reported below all come from one sample, sequenced in a study of Graves' ophthalmopathy and Graves' hyperthyroidism. The TCR beta CDR3 regions underwent amplification from RNA transcripts. Investigators did first-round RT-PCR with HTBI primers, then second-round multiplex PCR. TCRdb analysed the multiplex PCR reads with MiXCR anew, one entry per CDR3 protein. The sample has 650,000 to 800,000 distinct CDR3 sequences, about 40% seen once. Sequencing was carried out using peripheral blood. These receptors were collected from an adult man with Graves' ophthalmopathy.

This sequence joins TRBV19 and TRBJ2-3, with TRBD1 matching 8 bases. The J segment lost 1 base and the V segment lost 7 bases, leaving 7 bases of the junction unmatched. CDR3 length equals 15 residues. Germline CDR1 is LNHDA and CDR2 is SQIVND (reference sequence). DNA for the CDR3: TGTGCCAGTAACAGGGGGACAGCAGGCACAGATACGCAGTATTTT. Amino acid sequence: CASNRGTAGTDTQYF.

This clonotype was picked up many times. The chain has TRBV12-3 or TRBV12-4 and TRBJ2-7; TRBD1 might be the D (6 bases). Deletions cut 6 bases from V and 9 bases from J, with 12 bases between. The CDR3 is made up of 11 amino acids. CDR3 in amino acids: CASSVQGGQYF. Written as DNA, the CDR3 is TGTGCCAGCAGCGTACAGGGCGGGCAGTACTTC.

This clonotype was seen a single time. This chain uses TRBV7-2 with TRBJ1-3, with D maybe TRBD1 (5 bases). This CDR3 comprises 15 residues. In germline, CDR1 is SGHTA, CDR2 FQGNSA. The ends were cut back, 5 bases at V and 8 bases at J, with 19 bases in the middle. This CDR3 reads CASSVGQANGYTIYF. Here the CDR3 DNA reads TGTGCCAGCAGCGTGGGGCAGGCTAATGGCTACACCATATATTTT.

This clonotype was observed at least ten times. The chain combines TRBV19 with TRBJ1-1; 11 bases match TRBD1. With V trimmed by 5 bases and J by 5 bases, 13 bases remained unmatched. Germline CDR1 is LNHDA and CDR2 is SQIVND (reference sequence). This CDR3 contains 17 residues. For the CDR3, the DNA is TGTGCCAGTAGTCCACGCCGGGACAGGGGGTTAAAAACTGAAGCTTTCTTT. This sequence encodes CASSPRRDRGLKTEAFF. The full variable domain, in which reference TRBV19 and TRBJ1-1 provide the parts outside the CDR3, is DGGITQSPKYLFRKEGQNVTLSCEQNLNHDAMYWYRQDPGQGLRLIYYSQIVNDFQKGDIAEGYSVSREKKESFPLTVTSAQKNPTAFYLCASSPRRDRGLKTEAFFGQGTRLTVV.

This clonotype was observed a handful of times. The chain uses TRBV7-2 and TRBJ2-3; D not certain. V was shortened by 6 bases and J by 2 bases, with 6 bases between the two germline ends. Germline assignment: CDR1 SGHTA and CDR2 FQGNSA. The CDR3 loop spans 12 amino acids. The CDR3 sequence is CASSQVTDTQYF. The CDR3 region has the DNA TGTGCCAGCAGTCAAGTCACAGATACGCAGTATTTT. Together with reference TRBV7-2 and TRBJ2-3, the CDR3 gives the full variable domain: GAGVSQSPSNKVTEKGKDVELRCDPISGHTALYWYRQSLGQGLEFLIYFQGNSAPDKSGLPSDRFSAERTGGSVSTLTIQRTQQEDSAVYLCASSQVTDTQYFGPGTRLTVL.

The CDR3 reads CASSRYSTDTQYF. In DNA form, the CDR3 reads TGTGCCAGCAGCCGATACAGCACAGATACGCAGTATTTT. The J gene is TRBJ2-3, the V gene TRBV7-6; no clear D gene. Trimming removed 5 bases from V and 0 bases from J, with 6 bases in between. The CDR3 covers 13 residues. CDR1 is SGHVS, CDR2 FNYEAQ, per germline.

This clonotype was seen only once. V gene TRBV5-1 combines with J gene TRBJ1-2; 11 nucleotides agree with TRBD1. This CDR3 spans 16 amino acids. The V gene end was trimmed by 2 bases and the J gene end by 4 bases; junction bases not matched to a gene: 7. Germline V gives CDR1 SGHRS, CDR2 YFSETQ. CDR3 bases: TGCGCCAGCAGCTTCGGACAGGGGGCGCAAGGCTATGGCTACACCTTC. Protein: CASSFGQGAQGYGYTF.

This clonotype was detected many times. Relative to the germline gene, one junction end is altered; a read error may explain this. This sequence joins TRBV11-3 and TRBJ2-7; D gene unclear. CDR1 and CDR2 (germline): SGHNT, YENEEA. The CDR3 is 10 amino acids. The CDR3 is CASSSFEQYF. The CDR3 DNA follows: TGTGCCAGCAGCTCCTTCGAGCAGTACTTC.

This chain joins TRBV2 and TRBJ2-7; 10 positions agree with TRBD1. V lost 4 bases and J lost 7; bases outside the gene matches: 4. The germline CDR1 and CDR2 sequences are SNHLY and FYNNEI. The CDR3 is 13 amino acids. The CDR3 reads CASSGDRGQEQYF. In DNA, the CDR3 is TGTGCCAGCAGTGGCGACAGGGGGCAGGAGCAGTACTTC.

This clonotype was counted a single time. Mismatch with germline at one junction end may stem from a read error. V is TRBV29-1 and J is TRBJ2-2; TRBD2 agrees at 10 bases. Germline CDR1 is SQVTM and CDR2 is ANQGSEA. This CDR3 has 14 amino acids. In DNA, the CDR3 is TGCAGCGTCAGGACTAGCGGTAACACCGGGGAGCCGTTTTTT. As protein: CSVRTSGNTGEPFF.

V and J are TRBV5-6 and TRBJ1-6; 8 bases are a match to TRBD1. Germline assignment: CDR1 SGHDT and CDR2 YYEEEE. The junction had 6 bases not matched to a gene; V was cut back by 0 bases and J by 1 base. The CDR3 has 18 amino acids. The CDR3 is CASSLATGVLSYNSPLHF. CDR3 coding DNA: TGTGCCAGCAGCTTGGCGACAGGGGTGTTATCCTATAATTCACCCCTCCACTTT.

Points on this clonotype: Being one base from a much bigger clone, this may be a read error. The chain couples TRBV9 to TRBJ2-7; TRBD1 agrees at 9 bases. Germline CDR1 is SGDLS and CDR2 is YYNGEE. This CDR3 has 12 residues. CDR3 in DNA: TGTGCCAGCAGGCTTTGCGGGACAGGGCAGTGCTTC. It is translated as CASRLCGTGQCF.

The table lists this clonotype with many counts. The rearrangement links TRBV7-2 to TRBJ2-5, with unresolved D. Germline assignment: CDR1 SGHTA and CDR2 FQGNSA. The CDR3 runs to 13 residues. Trimming took 1 base from V and 3 from J, leaving 6 bases between them. The DNA of the CDR3 is TGTGCCAGCAGCTTAGTGGTAGAAGAGACCCAGTACTTC. Its translation is CASSLVVEETQYF.